This passage covers 28 T cell receptor beta chains from one sample sequenced in a study of blood T cell repertoires in COVID-19. Clones were sequenced by immunoSEQ multiplex PCR, and TCRdb holds only the in-frame ones, with some missing. Here the sample spans 310,000 or so clones, around 91% being singletons. Sequenced sample: PBMCs or T cells enriched from blood (not recorded which). The receptors were gathered from a woman aged 40 to 55 who had recovered from COVID-19.

The chain recombines TRBV14 with TRBJ2-7, with 8 bases aligning to TRBD1. V lost 4 bases and J lost 0; bases outside the gene matches: 8. Germline V gene lookup returns CDR1 SGHDN and CDR2 FVKESK. The CDR3 covers 16 residues. The CDR3 nucleotides are TGTGCCAGCAGCCGAGCCGGGACAGGAGTCTCCTACGAGCAGTACTTC. This codes for CASSRAGTGVSYEQYF.

This chain joins TRBV5-1 and TRBJ1-6, with TRBD1 matching 9 bases. After removal of 4 bases from V and 6 bases from J, the junction contained 2 bases not matched to a gene. Germline values: CDR1 SGHRS, CDR2 YFSETQ. The CDR3 sequence is 14 residues long. DNA of the CDR3: TGCGCCAGCAGCACAGGGGGCACTAATTCACCCCTCCACTTT. Translating gives CASSTGGTNSPLHF.

The CDR3 DNA follows: TGCGCCAGCAGCCCCCTAGCGGGAGGGCCGGGCACCGGGGAGCTGTTTTTT. Translating it yields CASSPLAGGPGTGELFF. V and J are TRBV5-1 and TRBJ2-2, with 12 nucleotides matching TRBD2. After removal of 4 bases from V and 4 bases from J, the junction contained 8 bases not matched to a gene. Looked up from germline, CDR1 is SGHRS and CDR2 is YFSETQ. This CDR3 is built from 17 residues.

This clone was seen more than once but under ten times. DNA for the CDR3: TGTGCCAGCAGCACTAGGACAGCCCGTCGGAGAGATGAGCAGTTCTTC. It encodes CASSTRTARRRDEQFF. The chain recombines TRBV7-9 with TRBJ2-1; D may be TRBD1 (6 bases). The length of the CDR3 is 16 residues. Germline lookup yields CDR1 SEHNR and CDR2 FQNEAQ (reference sequence). The ends were cut back, 5 bases at V and 8 bases at J, with 22 bases in the middle.

This chain uses TRBV27 with TRBJ1-2; the match to TRBD1 covers 9 bases. Looked up from germline, CDR1 is MNHEY and CDR2 is SMNVEV (reference sequence). The CDR3 extends over 15 amino acids. V trimming: 5 bases; J trimming: 3 bases; junction bases outside the gene matches: 7. CDR3 in amino acids: CASSLGTGLYYGYTF. DNA of the CDR3: TGTGCCAGCAGTCTCGGGACAGGGTTATACTATGGCTACACCTTC.

The chain uses TRBV18 and TRBJ2-1; TRBD1 is a possible D gene (5 bases). This CDR3 has 17 amino acids. Deletions cut 2 bases from V and 2 bases from J, with 16 bases between. Germline assignment: CDR1 KGHSH and CDR2 LQKENI. The CDR3 bases are TGTGCCAGCTCACCAGAAATTTTGACAGCGCCCTACAATGAGCAGTTCTTC. Amino acid sequence: CASSPEILTAPYNEQFF.

This clone was detected only a few times. The rearrangement joins TRBV29-1 to TRBJ1-1, with TRBD1 as a possible D gene (6 bases). Trimming removed 3 bases at V and 5 bases at J, with 16 bases between. This CDR3 has 14 amino acids. Germline CDR1 reads SQVTM; CDR2 reads ANQGSEA. CDR3 region: CSVDVRGARTEAFF. The CDR3 DNA sequence: TGCAGCGTTGACGTTCGGGGGGCTAGGACTGAAGCTTTCTTT.

The chain recombines TRBV5-6 with TRBJ1-2; no reliable D call. Germline CDR1 is SGHDT and CDR2 is YYEEEE. Trimming shortened V by 0 bases and J by 4 bases, and 13 bases separated the two germline ends. This CDR3 region has 15 residues. The DNA for the CDR3 is TGTGCCAGCAGCTTGGGGGCCCAAGGAATCTATGGCTACACCTTC. It translates to CASSLGAQGIYGYTF.

This clone appeared a single time. As DNA, the CDR3 is TGTGCCAGCAGCGTCCAGGGGCAGGGAGATACGCAGTATTTT. Protein: CASSVQGQGDTQYF. This chain links TRBV9 with TRBJ2-3; a possible D gene is TRBD1 (6 bases). The CDR3 is made up of 14 amino acids. V gave up 2 bases and J gave up 5 bases, with 12 bases separating them. The V gene's germline CDR1 is SGDLS and CDR2 YYNGEE.

The rearrangement joins TRBV27 to TRBJ2-1; TRBD1 might be the D (5 bases). Trimming removed 7 bases at V and 0 bases at J, with 16 bases between. Germline V gene sequence: CDR1 MNHEY, CDR2 SMNVEV (reference sequence). The CDR3 length is 16 residues. The CDR3 spells CASTPGPPSSYNEQFF. The CDR3, as DNA: TGTGCCAGCACCCCAGGGCCTCCGAGCTCCTACAATGAGCAGTTCTTC.

The V gene is TRBV7-9, the J gene TRBJ2-3, with TRBD2 matching over 12 bases. Per germline, CDR1 SEHNR and CDR2 FQNEAQ (reference sequence). The CDR3 contains 19 residues. The V segment lost 8 bases and the J segment 6 bases; nucleotides outside the gene matches: 21. In DNA form, the CDR3 reads TGTGCCAGCCCTACCCCCACTAGCGGGAGGCATTTTCGGTCTGATACGCAGTATTTT. Amino acids: CASPTPTSGRHFRSDTQYF.

The chain joins TRBV7-9 to TRBJ2-1, with a tentative D call TRBD2 (5 bases). V shed 0 bases and J shed 2 bases, with 14 bases lying between them. CDR3 size: 17 residues. From germline, CDR1 is SEHNR and CDR2 FQNEAQ (reference sequence). CDR3 loop: CASSLALLRVAYNEQFF. The CDR3 DNA follows: TGTGCCAGCAGCTTAGCGCTTTTGCGGGTTGCCTACAATGAGCAGTTCTTC.

The rearrangement joins TRBV28 to TRBJ1-5; D ambiguous. V was trimmed by 4 bases and J by 2 bases, leaving 12 bases between them. The CDR3 is 15 amino acids. Germline values: CDR1 MDHEN, CDR2 SYDVKM. The CDR3 DNA sequence: TGTGCCAGCAGTTCCACGGGTTCGGGCAATCAGCCCCAGCATTTT. Translating it yields CASSSTGSGNQPQHF.

The chain recombines TRBV9 with TRBJ2-7, with 8 bases aligning to TRBD2. This CDR3 has 17 residues. Germline trimming cut 4 bases from V and 9 bases from J; bases unmatched to any gene: 21. The germline gives CDR1 SGDLS, CDR2 YYNGEE. The chain's CDR3 is CASSPPLSGRALIRQYF. CDR3 bases: TGTGCCAGCAGCCCCCCTCTAAGCGGGAGAGCTCTTATCCGGCAGTACTTC.

This clone occurred once. V is TRBV18 and J is TRBJ2-1; no definite D call. The CDR3 is 15 amino acids. Germline V gene lookup returns CDR1 KGHSH and CDR2 LQKENI. Trimming removed 0 bases at V and 7 bases at J, with 13 bases between. The CDR3 nucleotides read TGTGCCAGCTCACCACCCTGGGCCCTCCGGAATGAGCAGTTCTTC. Residues: CASSPPWALRNEQFF.

This chain connects TRBV19 to TRBJ2-7; 7 bases are a match to TRBD1. J lost 5 bases, V lost 5 bases, and 12 bases had no gene match. This CDR3 has 15 amino acids. Germline CDR1 LNHDA, CDR2 SQIVND (reference sequence). CDR3 sequence: CASSPPAGGKDEQYF. The DNA of the CDR3 is TGTGCCAGTAGTCCCCCCGCAGGGGGTAAGGACGAGCAGTACTTC.

V usage is TRBV27 and J usage is TRBJ2-1, with 9 bases that match TRBD2. This CDR3 has 14 amino acids. Germline V CDR1 and CDR2: MNHEY, SMNVEV (reference sequence). V shed 3 bases, J shed 6 bases, and the junction held 3 bases outside the gene matches. The CDR3: CASSFSGRGNEQFF. The CDR3 nucleotides are TGTGCCAGCAGTTTTAGCGGGAGAGGCAATGAGCAGTTCTTC.

This sequence joins TRBV27 and TRBJ2-7; perhaps TRBD2 as D (6 bases). The CDR3 consists of 14 residues. Trimming shortened V by 3 bases and J by 2 bases, and 11 bases separated the two germline ends. Germline-derived CDR1 and CDR2 are MNHEY and SMNVEV (reference sequence). The CDR3 DNA follows: TGTGCCAGCAGTTTTTCTAGCGACACCTACGAGCAGTACTTC. Amino acids: CASSFSSDTYEQYF.

This clone has more than one count but fewer than ten. The chain has TRBV7-3 and TRBJ1-1; D not resolved. This CDR3 is 13 amino acids long. The V gene lost 5 bases and the J gene lost 0 bases, with 7 bases spanning the gap. Germline loops: CDR1 SGHTA, CDR2 FQGTGA. The CDR3 is CASSSMMNTEAFF. In DNA, the CDR3 is TGTGCCAGCAGCAGCATGATGAACACTGAAGCTTTCTTT. The full variable domain, rest sourced from reference TRBV7-3 and TRBJ1-1, is GAGVSQTPSNKVTEKGKYVELRCDPISGHTALYWYRQSLGQGPEFLIYFQGTGAADDSGLPNDRFFAVRPEGSVSTLKIQRTERGDSAVYLCASSSMMNTEAFFGQGTRLTVV.

This chain's CDR3 is CASSSSGTGIQPQHF. For the CDR3, the DNA is TGTGCCAGCAGTTCTTCCGGGACAGGGATTCAGCCCCAGCATTTT. The chain joins TRBV6-5 to TRBJ1-5; 9 nucleotides line up with TRBD1. With V trimmed by 4 bases and J by 6 bases, 7 bases remained unmatched. CDR1 is MNHEY, CDR2 SVGAGI, per germline. CDR3 length: 15 residues.

J is TRBJ1-6 and V is TRBV18; TRBD1 might be the D (6 bases). This CDR3 is 16 amino acids long. Per germline, CDR1 KGHSH and CDR2 LQKENI. The V end was cut by 3 bases, the J end by 10 bases, with 19 bases between. CDR3 in amino acids: CASSPGQSFSRSPLHF. Here the CDR3 DNA reads TGTGCCAGCTCACCCGGACAGTCTTTCTCCCGGTCACCCCTCCACTTT. Full variable domain (outside the CDR3, taken from reference TRBV18 and TRBJ1-6): NAGVMQNPRHLVRRRGQEARLRCSPMKGHSHVYWYRQLPEEGLKFMVYLQKENIIDESGMPKERFSAEFPKEGPSILRIQQVVRGDSAAYFCASSPGQSFSRSPLHFGNGTRLTVT.

The chain links TRBV11-3 to TRBJ2-7; possible D gene TRBD1, 6 bases. Germline CDR1 and CDR2: SGHNT and YENEEA. The CDR3 spans 13 residues. V gave up 6 bases and J gave up 5 bases, with 14 bases separating them. The CDR3 DNA follows: TGTGCCAGCAGTCCACTAGGGGGAAACGAGCAGTACTTC. Its translation is CASSPLGGNEQYF.

This chain uses TRBV19 with TRBJ2-3; no clear D gene. Germline loops: CDR1 LNHDA, CDR2 SQIVND (reference sequence). The ends were cut back, 3 bases at V and 1 base at J, with 14 bases in the middle. The CDR3 is 16 residues long. The CDR3 bases are TGTGCCAGTAGTATTTTCGGAGAGAGAGGCACAGATACGCAGTATTTT. Its protein product is CASSIFGERGTDTQYF.

V and J are TRBV6-4 and TRBJ1-1; D is unclear. This CDR3 spans 13 amino acids. Looked up from germline, CDR1 is MRHNA and CDR2 is SNTAGT. The ends were cut back, 6 bases at V and 4 bases at J, with 12 bases in the middle. DNA of the CDR3: TGTGCCAGCAGCAAGGAGGAGTTCACTGAAGCTTTCTTT. It specifies CASSKEEFTEAFF.

This rearrangement joins TRBV10-3 to TRBJ2-1, with TRBD2 matching over 9 bases. The CDR3 has 15 amino acids. The germline CDR1 and CDR2 sequences are ENHRY and SYGVKD. The ends lost 6 bases at V and 7 bases at J; junction bases unmatched: 10. The CDR3 sequence is CAIRGGSGSDNEQFF. CDR3 bases: TGTGCCATCAGGGGGGGTAGCGGGAGCGATAATGAGCAGTTCTTC.

The chain combines TRBV13 with TRBJ2-1; 9 positions agree with TRBD2. V lost 4 bases and J lost 2; bases outside the gene matches: 6. Germline V CDR1 and CDR2: PRHDT, FYEKMQ (reference sequence). The CDR3 is made up of 16 amino acids. The CDR3 here is CASSSSRGRAYNEQFF. CDR3 nucleotides: TGTGCCAGCAGCTCCTCCCGCGGGAGGGCCTACAATGAGCAGTTCTTC.

The CDR3 DNA follows: TGTGCCAGCAGCTTCGACAGGGTCGAGCAGTACTTC. The encoded protein is CASSFDRVEQYF. V usage is TRBV7-8 and J usage is TRBJ2-7; TRBD1 matches 7 bases. The CDR3 consists of 12 residues. Germline CDR1 reads SGHVS; CDR2 reads FQNEAQ. Trimming removed 3 bases from V and 6 bases from J; junction bases left unmatched: 2. Using reference TRBV7-8 and TRBJ2-7 for the parts outside the CDR3, the full variable domain is GAGVSQSPRYKVAKRGQDVALRCDPISGHVSLFWYQQALGQGPEFLTYFQNEAQLDKSGLPSDRFFAERPEGSVSTLKIQRTQQEDSAVYLCASSFDRVEQYFGPGTRLTVT.

V and J are TRBV18 and TRBJ1-4; 10 bases align to TRBD1. V lost 9 bases to trimming and J lost 5 bases; unmatched junction nucleotides: 12. The CDR3 is 16 residues long. Germline CDR1 reads KGHSH; CDR2 reads LQKENI. The CDR3 DNA sequence: TGTGCCAGTTCAACCCAGCCGGGACAGGGGAATGAAAAACTGTTTTTT. Encoded protein: CASSTQPGQGNEKLFF.